These 28 T cell receptor beta chains came from one sample sequenced in a study of blood T cell repertoires in COVID-19. Measured with immunoSEQ multiplex PCR; TCRdb has only the in-frame clones, and not every one. The table lists approximately 240,000 clones, around four fifths of them singletons, with around 6.5% in the top ten. Sequences were obtained from peripheral blood. All receptors come from an older woman with active or convalescent COVID-19.

The chain has TRBV4-1 and TRBJ2-7; 9 bases align to TRBD2. V gave up 2 bases and J gave up 3 bases; unmatched junction bases: 8. This CDR3 comprises 16 residues. Germline loops: CDR1 MGHRA, CDR2 YSYEKL. CDR3 DNA: TGCGCCAGCAGCCAACCTACTAGCGGGCAGAGCTACGAGCAGTACTTC. Protein sequence: CASSQPTSGQSYEQYF.

The chain has TRBV28 and TRBJ2-3; 10 bases fit TRBD1. This CDR3 contains 15 residues. The V segment lost 11 bases and the J segment 6 bases; nucleotides outside the gene matches: 14. Germline loops: CDR1 MDHEN, CDR2 SYDVKM. The DNA of the CDR3 is TGTGCCGTTTTAGTTTGGGACAGGGGATCGGATACGCAGTATTTT. Its translation is CAVLVWDRGSDTQYF.

This clone was recorded a few times. The gene calls are TRBV28 and TRBJ2-3; D uncertain. CDR1 and CDR2 (germline): MDHEN, SYDVKM. Trimming took off 6 bases at V and 2 bases at J, with 12 bases between the two ends. CDR3 length: 14 amino acids. The CDR3 is CASSPLGITDTQYF. The CDR3 DNA follows: TGTGCCAGCAGCCCCCTAGGAATCACAGATACGCAGTATTTT. Full variable domain (outside the CDR3, taken from reference TRBV28 and TRBJ2-3): DVKVTQSSRYLVKRTGEKVFLECVQDMDHENMFWYRQDPGLGLRLIYFSYDVKMKEKGDIPEGYSVSREKKERFSLILESASTNQTSMYLCASSPLGITDTQYFGPGTRLTVL.

This rearrangement joins TRBV3-1 (or the pseudogene TRBV3-2) to TRBJ1-1; 7 nucleotides line up with TRBD1. The length of the CDR3 is 16 residues. Germline assignment: CDR1 LGHDT and CDR2 YNNKEL (reference sequence). The ends lost 4 bases at V and 11 bases at J; junction bases unmatched: 19. The DNA for the CDR3 is TGTGCCAGCAGCCGAGACCCGGGGACAGCCCTCCTTAGGGCTTTCTTT. Amino acids: CASSRDPGTALLRAFF.

The V call is TRBV4-1, the J call TRBJ2-3, with D maybe TRBD2 (5 bases). Germline V lookup: CDR1 MGHRA, CDR2 YSYEKL. The V end lost 0 bases, the J end lost 0 bases, and 28 bases lay between the germline ends. This CDR3 is built from 22 residues. The CDR3 sequence: CASSQDPPPGGGLTTSTDTQYF. DNA of the CDR3: TGCGCCAGCAGCCAAGATCCCCCTCCTGGCGGAGGATTGACCACTAGCACAGATACGCAGTATTTT.

The V call is TRBV6-2 or TRBV6-3, the J call TRBJ1-5; D is unresolved. This CDR3 contains 15 residues. Germline V gene data show CDR1 as MNHEY and CDR2 as SVGEGT. V was pared by 1 base and J by 4 bases, with 11 bases between. CDR3 nucleotides: TGTGCCAGCAGTTACTGGCAGCCGGGTAATCAGCCCCAGCATTTT. Its translation is CASSYWQPGNQPQHF.

This clone was found a few times. The chain employs TRBV6-1 and TRBJ1-1; no definite D call. Germline V gives CDR1 MNHNS, CDR2 SASEGT. The CDR3 consists of 14 residues. Trimming removed 3 bases from V and 3 bases from J, with 11 bases in between. CDR3: CASSETWRDTEAFF. In DNA form, the CDR3 reads TGTGCCAGCAGTGAGACCTGGAGGGACACTGAAGCTTTCTTT.

The genes are TRBV27 and TRBJ1-2; TRBD1 might be the D (6 bases). The CDR3 consists of 14 residues. The germline V and J ends were trimmed by 6 bases and 8 bases, with 19 bases remaining between them. CDR1 is MNHEY, CDR2 SMNVEV, per germline (reference sequence). CDR3: CASRGGPHRGGYTF. In DNA, the CDR3 is TGTGCCAGCAGGGGGGGGCCCCATAGAGGGGGCTACACCTTC.

The V gene is TRBV4-1, the J gene TRBJ2-5, with a tentative D call TRBD2 (5 bases). The CDR3 runs to 14 residues. CDR1 and CDR2 from the germline V gene are MGHRA and YSYEKL. Trimming stripped 3 bases from V and 3 bases from J, with 11 bases between. CDR3 loop: CASSQRRLKETQYF. Written as DNA, the CDR3 is TGCGCCAGCAGCCAGAGGAGGCTGAAAGAGACCCAGTACTTC.

The rearrangement joins TRBV9 to TRBJ2-2; 12 bases map to TRBD2. J was trimmed by 8 bases and V by 4 bases; bases with no gene match: 9. From germline, CDR1 is SGDLS and CDR2 YYNGEE. The CDR3 is 16 residues long. The CDR3 nucleotides read TGTGCCAGCAGCCAACTAGCGGGGGGAGGTGCTGGGGAGCTGTTTTTT. Its protein product is CASSQLAGGGAGELFF. Complete variable domain (other parts from reference TRBV9 and TRBJ2-2): DSGVTQTPKHLITATGQRVTLRCSPRSGDLSVYWYQQSLDQGLQFLIQYYNGEERAKGNILERFSAQQFPDLHSELNLSSLELGDSALYFCASSQLAGGGAGELFFGEGSRLTVL.

The rearrangement uses TRBV5-8 and TRBJ2-3; D might be TRBD2 (5 bases). Germline V gene data show CDR1 as SGHTS and CDR2 as YDEGEE. The CDR3 is made up of 15 amino acids. Deletions cut 3 bases from V and 4 bases from J, with 15 bases between. The CDR3 nucleotides read TGTGCCAGCAGCTCTCAGTGGGAGCTGGCAGATACGCAGTATTTT. Residues: CASSSQWELADTQYF.

This chain links TRBV6-5 with TRBJ2-1; the match to TRBD2 covers 11 bases. The CDR3 extends over 15 amino acids. Germline CDR1 is MNHEY and CDR2 is SVGAGI. J was trimmed by 8 bases and V by 4 bases; bases with no gene match: 7. The CDR3 sequence: CASSSTSGSWYEQFF. The CDR3 DNA is TGTGCCAGCAGTTCCACTAGCGGGAGCTGGTATGAGCAGTTCTTC.

This clone is a singleton in its sample. The chain has TRBV19 and TRBJ1-1; TRBD1 matches 7 bases. CDR1 and CDR2 from the germline V gene are LNHDA and SQIVND (reference sequence). The length of the CDR3 is 13 residues. The J segment lost 10 bases and the V segment lost 7 bases, leaving 12 bases of the junction unmatched. DNA for the CDR3: TGTGCCAGTATGCGGCAGGGGGACCTATCAGCTTTCTTT. Its protein product is CASMRQGDLSAFF.

CDR3: CASYEPGISYEQYF. The CDR3 DNA reads TGTGCCAGCTACGAGCCGGGGATCTCCTACGAGCAGTACTTC. This rearrangement joins TRBV2 to TRBJ2-7; D perhaps matches TRBD2 (5 bases). The CDR3 has 14 residues. Deletions cut 8 bases from V and 0 bases from J, with 14 bases between. From germline, CDR1 is SNHLY and CDR2 FYNNEI.

The chain couples TRBV5-4 to TRBJ2-1; 12 positions match TRBD2. J lost 8 bases, V lost 3 bases, and 3 bases had no gene match. The CDR3 is made up of 14 amino acids. The germline CDR1 and CDR2 sequences are SGHNT and YYREEE (reference sequence). The CDR3 DNA sequence: TGTGCCAGCAGCTGGACTAGCGGGAAGGATGAGCAGTTCTTC. Its protein product is CASSWTSGKDEQFF.

The chain recombines TRBV9 with TRBJ2-7; D is perhaps TRBD2 (6 bases). The germline CDR1 and CDR2 sequences are SGDLS and YYNGEE. CDR3 size: 14 residues. The CDR3 loop is CASSPDYFPYVQYV. In DNA, the CDR3 is TGTGCCAGCAGCCCGGACTATTTTCCCTACGTGCAGTACGTC.

The chain joins TRBV15 to TRBJ2-3; a possible D gene is TRBD1 (6 bases). Germline CDR1 reads LNHNV; CDR2 reads YYDKDF (reference sequence). There are 16 residues in the CDR3. V lost 3 bases and J lost 2, with 15 bases in between. This CDR3 reads CATSRDTGLATDTQYF. Here the CDR3 DNA reads TGTGCCACCAGCAGGGACACAGGGTTGGCCACAGATACGCAGTATTTT.

This chain uses TRBV4-2 with TRBJ1-6; TRBD1 might be the D (6 bases). Trimming shortened V by 1 base and J by 3 bases, and 10 bases separated the two germline ends. From germline, CDR1 is LGHNA and CDR2 YNFKEQ. The CDR3 consists of 16 residues. The CDR3 bases are TGTGCCAGCAGCCAAGGGGGGCCGATCTATAATTCACCCCTCCACTTT. The encoded protein is CASSQGGPIYNSPLHF.

The V gene is TRBV6-5, the J gene TRBJ2-1, with TRBD1 matching over 8 bases. Unmatched junction bases numbered 3, after V lost 5 bases and J lost 3 bases. The germline V gene encodes CDR1 MNHEY and CDR2 SVGAGI. The CDR3 spans 14 residues. CDR3 nucleotide sequence: TGTGCCAGCAGTCTCGGACAGGGCTACAATGAGCAGTTCTTC. Protein product: CASSLGQGYNEQFF.

This CDR3 is CASSLDPAGAYEQYF. CDR3 coding DNA: TGTGCCAGCAGCTTAGATCCGGCGGGGGCCTACGAGCAGTACTTC. The rearrangement links TRBV11-2 to TRBJ2-7, with 7 positions matching TRBD2. Trimming took 0 bases from V and 2 from J; bases not matched to a gene: 4. Germline V lookup: CDR1 SGHAT, CDR2 FQNNGV. The CDR3 covers 15 residues.

This chain joins TRBV7-2 and TRBJ2-3; 7 nucleotides line up with TRBD2. With V trimmed by 6 bases and J by 6 bases, 0 bases remained unmatched. This CDR3 spans 11 amino acids. Germline V gene lookup returns CDR1 SGHTA and CDR2 FQGNSA. The CDR3 nucleotides are TGTGCCAGCAGAGCGGGGGATACGCAGTATTTT. This sequence encodes CASRAGDTQYF.

The rearrangement uses TRBV19 and TRBJ2-1, with D possibly matching TRBD2 (6 bases). The CDR3 totals 19 residues. The V and J ends lost 5 bases and 2 bases respectively, with 25 bases between them. In germline, CDR1 is LNHDA, CDR2 SQIVND (reference sequence). CDR3 residues: CASSSPRGSLLRTYNEQFF. Written as DNA, the CDR3 is TGTGCCAGTAGTTCACCCCGGGGGAGCCTCCTAAGGACCTACAATGAGCAGTTCTTC. The full variable domain, completed using reference TRBV19 and TRBJ2-1, is DGGITQSPKYLFRKEGQNVTLSCEQNLNHDAMYWYRQDPGQGLRLIYYSQIVNDFQKGDIAEGYSVSREKKESFPLTVTSAQKNPTAFYLCASSSPRGSLLRTYNEQFFGPGTRLTVL.

This rearrangement joins TRBV5-5 to TRBJ2-7; 9 bases fit TRBD1. Looked up from germline, CDR1 is SGHKS and CDR2 is YYEKEE (reference sequence). V shed 3 bases and J 4 bases; nucleotides not matched to a gene: 5. The length of the CDR3 is 14 residues. The CDR3, as DNA: TGTGCCAGCAGCTACCGGACAGGGGTGTACGAGCAGTACGTC. It encodes CASSYRTGVYEQYV.

This rearrangement joins TRBV7-8 to TRBJ2-1; TRBD1 aligns across 11 bases. Unmatched junction bases numbered 8, after V lost 6 bases and J lost 10 bases. The CDR3 extends over 14 amino acids. CDR1 and CDR2 (germline): SGHVS, FQNEAQ. CDR3 protein: CASRPRTGGSEQFF. CDR3 coding DNA: TGTGCCAGCAGGCCAAGGACAGGGGGCAGCGAGCAGTTCTTC.

This clone was picked up one time. J is TRBJ2-5 and V is TRBV24-1; 8 bases are a match to TRBD2. The germline V gene encodes CDR1 KGHDR and CDR2 SFDVKD. V shed 1 base and J 4 bases; nucleotides not matched to a gene: 1. The CDR3 has 14 residues. Here the CDR3 reads CATSDFRGGETQYF. DNA for the CDR3: TGTGCCACCAGTGATTTCCGGGGGGGAGAGACCCAGTACTTC.

The chain is built from TRBV9 and TRBJ2-5; 10 nucleotides line up with TRBD2. This CDR3 spans 15 amino acids. The V segment lost 0 bases and the J segment 2 bases; nucleotides outside the gene matches: 1. The germline gives CDR1 SGDLS, CDR2 YYNGEE. The CDR3 region is CASSVELAGQETQYF. Here the CDR3 DNA reads TGTGCCAGCAGCGTAGAACTAGCGGGGCAAGAGACCCAGTACTTC.

This clone was counted only a few times. The chain carries TRBV10-3 and TRBJ1-1, with D unclear. CDR1 is ENHRY and CDR2 is SYGVKD in the germline V gene. Trimming removed 2 bases at V and 6 bases at J, with 7 bases between. There are 12 residues in the CDR3. CDR3 coding DNA: TGTGCCATCAGTGAGGAGGGTCCTGAAGCTTTCTTT. This gives the protein CAISEEGPEAFF.

This chain links TRBV6-6 with TRBJ1-1; D possibly corresponds to TRBD1 (6 bases). V was trimmed by 5 bases and J by 8 bases, leaving 15 bases between them. The CDR3 loop spans 13 amino acids. CDR1 MNHNY and CDR2 SVGAGI come from the germline V gene (reference sequence). DNA for the CDR3: TGTGCCAGCAGTACGGGGGGGGCCAGGGAAGCTTTCTTT. It codes for CASSTGGAREAFF.